This T cell receptor beta chain was captured by sequencing in a study of blood T cell repertoires in COVID-19. TCRdb keeps only in-frame clones here, not all; method: immunoSEQ multiplex PCR. Of 70,000 to 80,000 clones in the sample, around 90% are singletons; the top ten hold under 6%. Germline loops: CDR1 SGHTS, CDR2 YDEGEE. The CDR3 has 15 residues. V lost 0 bases to trimming and J lost 4 bases, with 10 bases between them. The rearrangement uses TRBV5-8 and TRBJ2-2, with a weak D call TRBD2 (5 bases). The TCR comes from a human donor in a cohort sampled during active COVID-19. Sequenced material: peripheral blood. The CDR3 sequence is CASSLAGSATGELFF. For the CDR3, the DNA is TGTGCCAGCAGCTTGGCGGGGTCAGCCACCGGGGAGCTGTTTTTT.